The 15 T cell receptor beta chains in this list originate from one sample, sequenced in a study of blood T cell repertoires in COVID-19. TCRdb's table, derived via immunoSEQ multiplex PCR, lists solely in-frame clones and lacks some. The data contain about 150,000 clones, approximately 86% of them singletons. The sequencing input was peripheral blood. These receptors all stem from an elderly woman with COVID-19, enrolled during active disease.

The sample holds a few counts of this clone. V gene TRBV10-3 combines with J gene TRBJ1-1, with D hard to call. Trimming removed 0 bases at V and 4 bases at J, with 6 bases between. CDR1 and CDR2 from the germline V gene are ENHRY and SYGVKD. The CDR3 has 13 residues. DNA of the CDR3: TGTGCCATCAGTGAGTCGCGGGGCACTGAAGCTTTCTTT. It translates to CAISESRGTEAFF.

The table lists this clone with a count of one. The J gene is TRBJ1-3, the V gene TRBV6-6, with D unclear. The V and J ends lost 0 bases and 0 bases respectively, with 9 bases between them. The CDR3 has 16 residues. Germline V gene data show CDR1 as MNHNY and CDR2 as SVGAGI (reference sequence). The CDR3, as DNA: TGTGCCAGCAGTTACTCGGGCCGGGGCTCTGGAAACACCATATATTTT. This translates into CASSYSGRGSGNTIYF.

This chain joins TRBV5-1 and TRBJ2-3, with D hard to call. Trimming pared 1 base from V and 3 bases from J, leaving 12 bases between. Germline V gene lookup returns CDR1 SGHRS and CDR2 YFSETQ. This CDR3 region has 15 residues. The CDR3 nucleotides read TGCGCCAGCAGCTTGTTGCAGGAACCAACAGATACGCAGTATTTT. Its protein is CASSLLQEPTDTQYF.

This clone was counted only a few times. The chain carries TRBV6-2 or TRBV6-3 and TRBJ1-2, with D perhaps matching TRBD1 (5 bases). Trimming cost V 2 bases and J 2 bases, with 6 bases left between them. In germline, CDR1 is MNHEY, CDR2 SVGEGT. CDR3 length: 13 residues. CDR3 nucleotides: TGTGCCAGCAGTTACGGGGGGAACTATGGCTACACCTTC. It encodes CASSYGGNYGYTF.

This clone came up many times. The chain recombines TRBV7-2 with TRBJ1-5, with D perhaps matching TRBD1 (5 bases). Trimming cost V 1 base and J 1 base, with 17 bases left between them. The CDR3 has 18 residues. CDR1 is SGHTA, CDR2 FQGNSA, per germline. In DNA form, the CDR3 reads TGTGCCAGCAGCTTAGGAGTAAGGTCCCGGGGGAGCAATCAGCCCCAGCATTTT. It is translated as CASSLGVRSRGSNQPQHF.

This chain uses TRBV28 with TRBJ1-4, with D perhaps TRBD1 (6 bases). Trimming stripped 8 bases from V and 5 bases from J, with 18 bases between. This CDR3 comprises 15 residues. Germline loops: CDR1 MDHEN, CDR2 SYDVKM. The CDR3, as DNA: TGTGCCAGCGGCCTCACGGGGCAGGGGAATGAAAAACTGTTTTTT. Protein: CASGLTGQGNEKLFF.

This chain connects TRBV4-2 to TRBJ1-6; 8 bases map to TRBD1. Germline lookup yields CDR1 LGHNA and CDR2 YNFKEQ. V lost 0 bases to trimming and J lost 0 bases; unmatched junction nucleotides: 4. The CDR3 has 18 amino acids. The CDR3 nucleotides are TGTGCCAGCAGCCAAGAGACAGGGGCGAGCTCCTATAATTCACCCCTCCACTTT. It is translated as CASSQETGASSYNSPLHF.

This clone was counted a single time. The rearrangement uses TRBV24-1 and TRBJ2-1; 12 nucleotides match TRBD2. There are 19 residues in the CDR3. Unmatched junction bases numbered 9, after V lost 4 bases and J lost 0 bases. Germline CDR1 is KGHDR and CDR2 is SFDVKD. The CDR3 reads CATSDPSGRDASSYNEQFF. DNA of the CDR3: TGTGCCACCAGTGACCCTAGCGGGAGGGACGCTAGCTCCTACAATGAGCAGTTCTTC.

The chain is built from TRBV28 and TRBJ1-2; 9 nucleotides align to TRBD1. J lost 7 bases, V lost 6 bases, and 12 bases had no gene match. The CDR3 runs 15 residues. Germline V gene sequence: CDR1 MDHEN, CDR2 SYDVKM. The DNA of the CDR3 is TGTGCCAGCAGCTCCCCGGCACAGGGGGCGGGTGGCTACACCTTC. This sequence encodes CASSSPAQGAGGYTF.

The chain combines TRBV28 with TRBJ2-7; TRBD2 aligns across 10 bases. Germline loops: CDR1 MDHEN, CDR2 SYDVKM. Trimming at V came to 6 bases and at J to 7 bases, leaving 9 bases not matched to a gene. The CDR3 has 14 residues. This CDR3 is CASSPNLSGREQYF. In nucleotides, the CDR3 is TGTGCCAGCAGCCCCAACCTTAGCGGGAGGGAGCAGTACTTC.

This chain connects TRBV29-1 to TRBJ1-1; 10 bases are a match to TRBD1. V shed 6 bases, J shed 4 bases, and the junction held 2 bases outside the gene matches. The CDR3 has 12 amino acids. Germline assignment: CDR1 SQVTM and CDR2 ANQGSEA. DNA for the CDR3: TGCAGCGTGCGGACAGGGGGCACTGAAGCTTTCTTT. This sequence encodes CSVRTGGTEAFF.

This clone showed up just once. The chain employs TRBV4-1 and TRBJ1-2; D not resolved. The V and J ends lost 0 bases and 0 bases respectively, with 8 bases between them. This CDR3 is built from 15 residues. CDR1 and CDR2 from the germline V gene are MGHRA and YSYEKL. The CDR3 reads CASSQDLEANYGYTF. DNA of the CDR3: TGCGCCAGCAGCCAAGATCTAGAGGCTAACTATGGCTACACCTTC.

The V and J genes are TRBV2 and TRBJ1-1; D ambiguous. The CDR3 is made up of 10 amino acids. V lost 4 bases to trimming and J lost 7 bases, with 4 bases between them. CDR1 SNHLY and CDR2 FYNNEI come from the germline V gene. The CDR3 sequence: CASSGYEAFF. The CDR3 DNA follows: TGTGCCAGCAGTGGCTATGAAGCTTTCTTT.

About this clone itself: The sample carries other DNA sequences with the same CDR3. The gene calls are TRBV7-2 and TRBJ2-7; tentatively, D is TRBD1 (5 bases). Trimming left V 1 base short and J 0 bases short, with 7 bases between. Germline V CDR1 and CDR2: SGHTA, FQGNSA. The CDR3 spans 14 residues. Written as DNA, the CDR3 is TGTGCCAGCAGCTTAGACAGGTCCTCCTACGAGCAGTACTTC. It translates to CASSLDRSSYEQYF. Full variable domain (remainder filled in from reference TRBV7-2 and TRBJ2-7): GAGVSQSPSNKVTEKGKDVELRCDPISGHTALYWYRQSLGQGLEFLIYFQGNSAPDKSGLPSDRFSAERTGGSVSTLTIQRTQQEDSAVYLCASSLDRSSYEQYFGPGTRLTVT.

This clone appeared once. J is TRBJ2-7 and V is TRBV7-9, with 9 bases that match TRBD1. The CDR3 has 14 residues. CDR1 and CDR2 (germline): SEHNR, FQNEAQ (reference sequence). J lost 3 bases, V lost 3 bases, and 3 bases had no gene match. Written as DNA, the CDR3 is TGTGCCAGCAGCTTCGGGACAGGGATCTACGAGCAGTACTTC. As protein: CASSFGTGIYEQYF.